The T cell receptor (beta chain) described here comes from a study of blood T cell repertoires in COVID-19. Whole-study context: PBMCs, B-cell-depleted T cells, or T cells were the source of the cDNA or gDNA that made up the material.

The data were produced by immunoSEQ multiplex PCR, yet TCRdb's version contains in-frame clones alone and is incomplete. Counted here are roughly 170,000 clones, approximately 90% occurring once; the ten biggest clones make up 25% to 30%. The germline CDR1 and CDR2 sequences are GTSNPN and SVGIG (reference sequence). CDR3 length equals 16 residues. V lost 3 bases, J lost 0 bases, and 10 bases stayed unmatched. This chain uses TRBV30 with TRBJ1-2, with 7 bases lining up with TRBD1. Sequencing was done on a sample of peripheral blood. The receptor comes from a man in his sixties with acute or convalescent COVID-19. CDR3 DNA: TGTGCCTGGAGCTACGGACAGGCTTTAGCTAACTATGGCTACACCTTC. This sequence encodes CAWSYGQALANYGYTF.